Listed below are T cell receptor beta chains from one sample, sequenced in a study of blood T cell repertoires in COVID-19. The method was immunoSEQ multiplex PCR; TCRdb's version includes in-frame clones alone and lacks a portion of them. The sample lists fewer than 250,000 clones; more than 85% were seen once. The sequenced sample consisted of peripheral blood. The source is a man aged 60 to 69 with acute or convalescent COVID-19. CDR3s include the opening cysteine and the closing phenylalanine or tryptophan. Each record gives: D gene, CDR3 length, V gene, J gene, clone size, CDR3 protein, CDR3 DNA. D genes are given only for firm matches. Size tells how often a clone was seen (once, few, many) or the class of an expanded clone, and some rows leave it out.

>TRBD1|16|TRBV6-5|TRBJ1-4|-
CASSHSGTGSNEKLFF
TGTGCCAGCAGTCACTCGGGGACAGGGTCTAATGAAAAACTGTTTTTT
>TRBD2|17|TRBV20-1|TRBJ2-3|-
CSASERPRGGWADTQYF
TGCAGTGCTAGTGAGCGGCCCCGCGGGGGTTGGGCAGATACGCAGTATTTT
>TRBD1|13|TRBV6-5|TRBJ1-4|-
CASSRDRGEKLFF
TGTGCCAGCAGTAGGGACAGGGGTGAAAAACTGTTTTTT
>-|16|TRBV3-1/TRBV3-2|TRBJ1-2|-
CASSQDWGVPTGGYTF
TGTGCCAGCAGCCAAGATTGGGGGGTCCCGACCGGTGGCTACACCTTC
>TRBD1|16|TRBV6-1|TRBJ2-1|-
CASSGGQGARYNEQFF
TGTGCCAGCAGTGGGGGACAGGGGGCGCGATACAATGAGCAGTTCTTC
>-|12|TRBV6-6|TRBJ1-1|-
CASGRGNTEAFF
TGTGCCAGCGGAAGGGGCAACACTGAAGCTTTCTTT
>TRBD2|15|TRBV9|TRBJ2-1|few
CASSARLAGANEQFF
TGTGCCAGCAGCGCACGACTAGCGGGCGCCAATGAGCAGTTCTTC
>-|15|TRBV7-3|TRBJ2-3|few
CASRPAGGSTDTQYF
TGTGCCAGCAGGCCCGCAGGGGGGTCCACAGATACGCAGTATTTT
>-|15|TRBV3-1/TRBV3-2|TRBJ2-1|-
CASSQVGTDYNEQFF
TGTGCCAGCAGCCAGGTCGGGACTGACTACAATGAGCAGTTCTTC
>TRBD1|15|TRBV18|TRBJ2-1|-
CASSPRTGGPDEQFF
TGTGCCAGCTCACCACGGACAGGGGGTCCGGATGAGCAGTTCTTC
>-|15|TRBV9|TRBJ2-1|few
CASSVDGDSYNEQFF
TGTGCCAGCAGCGTAGACGGGGACTCCTACAATGAGCAGTTCTTC
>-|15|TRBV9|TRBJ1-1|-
CASSVRGAGDTEAFF
TGTGCCAGCAGCGTTCGGGGGGCGGGAGACACTGAAGCTTTCTTT
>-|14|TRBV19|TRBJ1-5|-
CASSIQTGNQPQHF
TGTGCCAGTAGTATTCAGACAGGCAATCAGCCCCAGCATTTT
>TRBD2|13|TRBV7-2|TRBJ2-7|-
CASSRTSSREQYF
TGTGCCAGCAGCCGGACTAGCTCTCGGGAGCAGTACTTC
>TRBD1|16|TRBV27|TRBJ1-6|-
CASRPGQGAHNSPLHF
TGTGCCAGCAGGCCGGGACAGGGGGCACATAATTCACCCCTCCACTTT
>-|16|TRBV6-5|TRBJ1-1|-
CASSLEGSRMNTEAFF
TGTGCCAGCAGTTTAGAGGGTTCGCGGATGAACACTGAAGCTTTCTTT
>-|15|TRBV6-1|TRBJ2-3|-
CASSDLGSRTDTQYF
TGTGCCAGCAGTGATCTGGGGAGCAGAACAGATACGCAGTATTTT
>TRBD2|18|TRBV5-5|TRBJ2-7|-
CASSLGLAGGPTNYEQYF
TGTGCCAGCAGCTTGGGTCTAGCGGGGGGGCCAACAAACTACGAGCAGTACTTC
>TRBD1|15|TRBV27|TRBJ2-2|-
CASTPGQGIAGELFF
TGTGCCAGCACCCCGGGACAGGGGATCGCCGGGGAGCTGTTTTTT
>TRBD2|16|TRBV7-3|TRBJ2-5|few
CASSRRLAGDQETQYF
TGTGCCAGCAGCCGACGACTAGCGGGGGACCAAGAGACCCAGTACTTC
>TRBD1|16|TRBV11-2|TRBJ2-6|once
CASSYTGGSGANVLTF
TGTGCCAGCAGTTACACAGGGGGCTCTGGGGCCAACGTCCTGACTTTC
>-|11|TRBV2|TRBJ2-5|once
CASSVEETQYF
TGTGCCAGCAGTGTAGAAGAGACCCAGTACTTC
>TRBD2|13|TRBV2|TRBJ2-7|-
CGTSGGAFYEQYF
TGTGGGACTAGCGGGGGGGCTTTCTACGAGCAGTACTTC
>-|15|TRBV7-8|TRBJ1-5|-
CASSPRTVSNQPQHF
TGTGCCAGCAGCCCCCGGACAGTTAGCAATCAGCCCCAGCATTTT
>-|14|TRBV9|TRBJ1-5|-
CASSVLGGDQPQHF
TGTGCCAGCAGCGTACTGGGAGGGGATCAGCCCCAGCATTTT
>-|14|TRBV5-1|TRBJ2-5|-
CASSFRDKKETQYF
TGCGCCAGCAGCTTTAGGGACAAAAAAGAGACCCAGTACTTC
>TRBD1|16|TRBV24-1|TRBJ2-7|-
CATSDGQGETPYEQYF
TGTGCCACCAGTGATGGACAGGGGGAGACCCCCTACGAGCAGTACTTC
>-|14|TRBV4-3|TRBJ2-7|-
CASSQEWGSYEQYF
TGCGCCAGCAGCCAAGAGTGGGGCAGCTACGAGCAGTACTTC
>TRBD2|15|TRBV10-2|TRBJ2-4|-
CASRTSGGRGDIQYF
TGCGCCAGCAGGACTAGCGGGGGGCGGGGGGACATTCAGTACTTC
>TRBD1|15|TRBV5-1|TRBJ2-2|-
CASSLSQGVAGELFF
TGCGCCAGCAGCTTGTCTCAGGGGGTCGCCGGGGAGCTGTTTTTT
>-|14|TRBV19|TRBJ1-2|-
CASSGGGALYGYTF
TGTGCCAGTAGTGGAGGGGGGGCGCTTTATGGCTACACCTTC
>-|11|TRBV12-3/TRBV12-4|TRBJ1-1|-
CASIGDTEAFF
TGTGCCAGCATCGGGGACACTGAAGCTTTCTTT
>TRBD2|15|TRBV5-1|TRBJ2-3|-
CASSLSVQRGDTQYF
TGCGCCAGCAGCTTGAGTGTACAGCGGGGAGATACGCAGTATTTT
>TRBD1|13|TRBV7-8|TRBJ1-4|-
CASSPQGVGKLFF
TGTGCCAGCAGCCCCCAGGGGGTCGGGAAACTGTTTTTT
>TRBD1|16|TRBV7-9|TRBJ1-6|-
CASSPWDRGLNSPLHF
TGTGCCAGCAGCCCCTGGGACAGGGGGCTTAATTCACCCCTCCACTTT
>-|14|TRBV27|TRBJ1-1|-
CASSRRDSNTEAFF
TGTGCCAGCAGTCGGCGGGACTCTAACACTGAAGCTTTCTTT
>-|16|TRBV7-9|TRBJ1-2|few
CASSPLSRRVGYGYTF
TGTGCCAGCAGCCCCCTTTCTCGGAGGGTGGGCTATGGCTACACCTTC
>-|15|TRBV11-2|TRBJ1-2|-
CASSFGGGRGYGYTF
TGTGCCAGCAGCTTTGGCGGGGGACGCGGCTATGGCTACACCTTC
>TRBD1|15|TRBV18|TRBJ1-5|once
CASSPQGVGNQPQHF
TGTGCCAGCTCACCCCAGGGGGTAGGGAATCAGCCCCAGCATTTT
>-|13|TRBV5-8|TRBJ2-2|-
CASSRDQGGELFF
TGTGCCAGCAGCCGAGATCAGGGCGGGGAGCTGTTTTTT
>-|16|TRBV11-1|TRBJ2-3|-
CASSRSSVYPTDTQYF
TGTGCCAGCAGCCGATCAAGCGTCTACCCCACAGATACGCAGTATTTT
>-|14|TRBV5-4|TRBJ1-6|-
CASSLGQQDSPLHF
TGTGCCAGCAGCTTGGGGCAGCAGGATTCACCCCTCCACTTT
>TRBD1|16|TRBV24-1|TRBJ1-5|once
CATSDSGTGGNQPQHF
TGTGCCACCAGTGATAGTGGGACAGGGGGCAATCAGCCCCAGCATTTT
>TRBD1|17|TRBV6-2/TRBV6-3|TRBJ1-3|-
CASSQPLGTGARNTIYF
TGTGCCAGCAGTCAACCTCTCGGGACAGGGGCACGAAACACCATATATTTT
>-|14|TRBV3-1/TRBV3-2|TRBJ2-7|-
CASSHASAAYEQYF
TGTGCCAGCAGCCATGCCAGTGCTGCCTACGAGCAGTACTTC
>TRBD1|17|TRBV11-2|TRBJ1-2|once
CASSLGGQGPQVHGYTF
TGTGCCAGCAGCCTCGGGGGACAGGGGCCCCAAGTTCATGGCTACACCTTC
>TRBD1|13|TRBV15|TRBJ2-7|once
CATSYSGTGPQYF
TGTGCCACCAGCTATTCTGGGACAGGGCCCCAATACTTC
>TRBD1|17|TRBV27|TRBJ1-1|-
CASSLATLTGVRTEAFF
TGTGCCAGCAGTTTAGCGACTTTAACAGGGGTGCGAACTGAAGCTTTCTTT
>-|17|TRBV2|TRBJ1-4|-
CASRSQGIRSVYEKLFF
TGTGCCAGCAGAAGCCAGGGGATTCGGTCCGTATATGAAAAACTGTTTTTT
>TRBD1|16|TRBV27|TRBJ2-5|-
CASSFRTGDSRKTQYF
TGTGCCAGCAGTTTTAGGACAGGGGACAGCCGTAAGACCCAGTACTTC
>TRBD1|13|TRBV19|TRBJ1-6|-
CASRVTGDSPLHF
TGTGCCAGTAGGGTTACAGGGGACTCACCCCTCCACTTT
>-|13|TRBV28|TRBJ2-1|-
CATDRDSYNEQFF
TGTGCCACTGACCGGGACTCATACAATGAGCAGTTCTTC